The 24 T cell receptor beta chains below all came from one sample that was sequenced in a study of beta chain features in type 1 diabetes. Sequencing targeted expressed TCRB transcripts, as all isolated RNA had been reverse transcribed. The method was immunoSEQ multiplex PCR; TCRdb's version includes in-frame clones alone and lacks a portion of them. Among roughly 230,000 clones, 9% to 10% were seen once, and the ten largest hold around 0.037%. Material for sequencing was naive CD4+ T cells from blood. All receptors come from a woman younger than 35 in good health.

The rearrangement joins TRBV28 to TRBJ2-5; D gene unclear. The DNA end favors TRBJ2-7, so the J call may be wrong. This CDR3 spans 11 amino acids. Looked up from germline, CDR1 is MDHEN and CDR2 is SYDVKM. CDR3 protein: CASSRQYEQYF. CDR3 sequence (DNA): TGTGCCAGCAGCCGACAATACGAGCAGTACTTC.

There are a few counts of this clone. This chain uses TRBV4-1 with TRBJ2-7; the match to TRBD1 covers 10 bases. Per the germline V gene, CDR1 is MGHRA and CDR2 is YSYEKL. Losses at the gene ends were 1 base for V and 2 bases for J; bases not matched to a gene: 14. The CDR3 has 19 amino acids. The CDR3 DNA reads TGCGCCAGCAGCCAAGTTATTGAGAGGGTAGGGACAGGGGCCTACGAGCAGTACTTC. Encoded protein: CASSQVIERVGTGAYEQYF.

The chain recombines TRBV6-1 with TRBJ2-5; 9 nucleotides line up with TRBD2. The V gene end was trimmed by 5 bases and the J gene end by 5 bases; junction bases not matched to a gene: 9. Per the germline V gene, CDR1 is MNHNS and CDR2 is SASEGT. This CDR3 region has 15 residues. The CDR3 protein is CASSRREGLVETQYF. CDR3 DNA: TGTGCCAGCAGTCGGCGGGAGGGCCTGGTTGAGACCCAGTACTTC.

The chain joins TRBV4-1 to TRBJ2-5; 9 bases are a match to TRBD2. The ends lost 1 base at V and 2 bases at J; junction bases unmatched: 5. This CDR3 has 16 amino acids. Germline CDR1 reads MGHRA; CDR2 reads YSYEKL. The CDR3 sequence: CASSQGLAGYQETQYF. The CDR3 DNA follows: TGCGCCAGCAGCCAAGGGCTAGCGGGGTATCAAGAGACCCAGTACTTC.

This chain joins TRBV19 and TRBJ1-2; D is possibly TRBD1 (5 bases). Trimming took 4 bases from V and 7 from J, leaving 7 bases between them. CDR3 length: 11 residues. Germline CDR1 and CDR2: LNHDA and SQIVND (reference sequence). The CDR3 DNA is TGTGCCAGTAGTACAACAGGTGGCTACACCTTC. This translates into CASSTTGGYTF.

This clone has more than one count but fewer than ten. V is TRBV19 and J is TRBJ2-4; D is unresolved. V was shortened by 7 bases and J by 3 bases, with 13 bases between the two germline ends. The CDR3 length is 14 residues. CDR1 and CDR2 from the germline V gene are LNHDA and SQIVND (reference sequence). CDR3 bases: TGTGCCAGTACTCCCCATCGAGGCAAAAACATTCAGTACTTC. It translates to CASTPHRGKNIQYF.

This CDR3 is CASSLAWAGTEAFF. The DNA for the CDR3 is TGTGCCAGCAGCTTAGCTTGGGCTGGGACTGAAGCTTTCTTT. The chain couples TRBV5-6 to TRBJ1-1; D remains ambiguous. The CDR3 has 14 residues. The V end lost 2 bases, the J end lost 5 bases, and 13 bases lay between the germline ends. The V gene's germline CDR1 is SGHDT and CDR2 YYEEEE.

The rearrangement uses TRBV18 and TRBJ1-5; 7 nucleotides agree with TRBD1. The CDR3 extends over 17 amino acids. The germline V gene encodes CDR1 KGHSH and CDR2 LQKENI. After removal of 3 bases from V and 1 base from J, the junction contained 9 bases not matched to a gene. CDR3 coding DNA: TGTGCCAGCTCACCTAGTATCCGGGACAGCAGCAATCAGCCCCAGCATTTT. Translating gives CASSPSIRDSSNQPQHF.

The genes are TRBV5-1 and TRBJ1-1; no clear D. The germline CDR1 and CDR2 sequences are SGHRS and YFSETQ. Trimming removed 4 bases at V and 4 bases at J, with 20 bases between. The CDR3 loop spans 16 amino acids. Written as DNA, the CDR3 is TGCGCCAGCAGCCCCCTAACATCAGGTATGGGCACTGAAGCTTTCTTT. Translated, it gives CASSPLTSGMGTEAFF.

CDR3 nucleotides: TGTGCCAGTAGCCCTTTGACCGGGAGTTTTAACATTCAGTACTTC. Encoded protein: CASSPLTGSFNIQYF. The chain combines TRBV19 with TRBJ2-4, with D tentatively TRBD2 (6 bases). Trimming took 6 bases from V and 7 from J, leaving 19 bases between them. The CDR3 is 15 amino acids. Germline lookup yields CDR1 LNHDA and CDR2 SQIVND (reference sequence).

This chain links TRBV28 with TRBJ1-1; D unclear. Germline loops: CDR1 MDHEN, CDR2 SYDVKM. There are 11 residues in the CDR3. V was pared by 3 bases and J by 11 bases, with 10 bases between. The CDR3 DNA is TGTGCCAGCAGTTTGAACCTCGCGGCTTTCTTT. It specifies CASSLNLAAFF.

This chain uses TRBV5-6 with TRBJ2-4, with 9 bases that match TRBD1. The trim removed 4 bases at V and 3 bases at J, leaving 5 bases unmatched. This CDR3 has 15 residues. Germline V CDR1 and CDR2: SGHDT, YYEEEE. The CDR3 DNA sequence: TGTGCCAGCAGCCCTGACAGGGGGGTCAAAAACATTCAGTACTTC. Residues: CASSPDRGVKNIQYF.

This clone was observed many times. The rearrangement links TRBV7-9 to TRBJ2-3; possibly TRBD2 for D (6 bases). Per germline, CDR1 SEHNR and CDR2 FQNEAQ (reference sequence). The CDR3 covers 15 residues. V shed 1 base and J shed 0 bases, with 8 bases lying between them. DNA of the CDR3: TGTGCCAGCAGCTTAGAACGGGGGAGCACAGATACGCAGTATTTT. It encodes CASSLERGSTDTQYF.

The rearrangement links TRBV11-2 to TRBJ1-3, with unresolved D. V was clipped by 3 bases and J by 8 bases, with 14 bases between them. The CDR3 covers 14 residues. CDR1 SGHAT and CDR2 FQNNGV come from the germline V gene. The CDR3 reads CASSLRPLTDTIYF. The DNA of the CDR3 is TGTGCCAGCAGCTTGCGTCCTCTAACTGACACCATATATTTT.

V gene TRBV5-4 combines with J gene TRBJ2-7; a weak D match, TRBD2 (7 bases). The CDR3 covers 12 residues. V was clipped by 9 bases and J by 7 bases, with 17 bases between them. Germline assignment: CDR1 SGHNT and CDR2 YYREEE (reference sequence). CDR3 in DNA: TGTGCCACCAGGGGAGGGCGTGGGGAGCAGTACTTC. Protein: CATRGGRGEQYF.

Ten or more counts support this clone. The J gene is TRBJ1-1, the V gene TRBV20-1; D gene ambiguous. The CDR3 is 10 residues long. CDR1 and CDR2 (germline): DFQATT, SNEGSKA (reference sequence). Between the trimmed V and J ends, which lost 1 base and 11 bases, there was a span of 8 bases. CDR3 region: CSARVVSAFF. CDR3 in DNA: TGCAGTGCTAGAGTAGTGTCCGCTTTCTTT.

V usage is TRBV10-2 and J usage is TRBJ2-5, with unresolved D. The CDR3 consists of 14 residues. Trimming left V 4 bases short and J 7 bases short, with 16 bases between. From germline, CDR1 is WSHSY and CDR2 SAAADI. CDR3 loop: CASSGLTYLGTQYF. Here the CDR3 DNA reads TGCGCCAGCAGTGGTTTGACTTACTTAGGGACCCAGTACTTC.

In DNA form, the CDR3 reads TGTGCCAGCAGTTTGAGGGCCTTGAATGATGGCTACACCTTC. Residues: CASSLRALNDGYTF. The chain carries TRBV27 and TRBJ1-2; D is ambiguous. The CDR3 spans 14 residues. CDR1 and CDR2 from the germline V gene are MNHEY and SMNVEV (reference sequence). Trimming took 3 bases from V and 6 from J, leaving 14 bases between them.

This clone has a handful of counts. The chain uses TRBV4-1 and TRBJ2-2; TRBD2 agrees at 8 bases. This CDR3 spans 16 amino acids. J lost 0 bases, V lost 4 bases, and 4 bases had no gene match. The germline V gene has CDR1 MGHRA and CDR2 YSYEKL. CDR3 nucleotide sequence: TGCGCCAGCAGCCCTCGGGGGGGGCCGAACACCGGGGAGCTGTTTTTT. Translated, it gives CASSPRGGPNTGELFF.

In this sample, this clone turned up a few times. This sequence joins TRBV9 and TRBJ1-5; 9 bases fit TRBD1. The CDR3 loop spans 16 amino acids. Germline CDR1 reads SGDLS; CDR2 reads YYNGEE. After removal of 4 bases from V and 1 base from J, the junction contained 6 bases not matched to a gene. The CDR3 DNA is TGTGCCAGCAGCAACGACAGGGGGGACAGCAATCAGCCCCAGCATTTT. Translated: CASSNDRGDSNQPQHF.

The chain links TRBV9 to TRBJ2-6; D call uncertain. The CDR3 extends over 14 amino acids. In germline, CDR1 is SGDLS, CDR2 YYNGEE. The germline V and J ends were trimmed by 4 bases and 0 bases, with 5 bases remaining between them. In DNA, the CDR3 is TGTGCCAGCAGCATCTACTCTGGGGCCAACGTCCTGACTTTC. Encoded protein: CASSIYSGANVLTF.

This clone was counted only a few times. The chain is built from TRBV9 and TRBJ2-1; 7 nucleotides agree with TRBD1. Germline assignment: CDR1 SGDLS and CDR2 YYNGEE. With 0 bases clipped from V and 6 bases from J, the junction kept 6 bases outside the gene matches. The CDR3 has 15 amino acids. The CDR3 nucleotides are TGTGCCAGCAGCGTAGCGGGACAGAAATCCAATGAGCAGTTCTTC. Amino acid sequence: CASSVAGQKSNEQFF.

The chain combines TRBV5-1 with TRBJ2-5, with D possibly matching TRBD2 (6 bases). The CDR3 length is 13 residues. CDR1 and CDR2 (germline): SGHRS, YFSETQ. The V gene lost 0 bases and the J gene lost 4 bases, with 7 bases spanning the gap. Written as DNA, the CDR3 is TGCGCCAGCAGCTTGGGGGACTCAGAGACCCAGTACTTC. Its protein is CASSLGDSETQYF.

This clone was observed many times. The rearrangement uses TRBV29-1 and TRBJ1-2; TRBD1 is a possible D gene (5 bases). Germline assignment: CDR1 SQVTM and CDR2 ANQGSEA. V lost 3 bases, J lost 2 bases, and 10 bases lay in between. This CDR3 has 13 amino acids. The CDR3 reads CSVDHGGNYGYTF. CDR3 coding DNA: TGCAGCGTTGACCACGGGGGGAACTATGGCTACACCTTC.